A single sample is the source of the 11 T cell receptor beta chains below, sequenced in a study of T cells in localized non-small cell lung cancer. Assay: immunoSEQ multiplex PCR; the TCRdb copy retains only in-frame clones and omits some. The sample has under 35,000 clones, around 93% seen once; the top ten hold roughly 31%. Sequenced here: peripheral blood, sampled before any cancer treatment. The receptor set was obtained from a female donor older than 55 with stage I lung adenocarcinoma.

The gene calls are TRBV14 and TRBJ2-3; no clear D gene. Germline V lookup: CDR1 SGHDN, CDR2 FVKESK. V shed 0 bases and J shed 0 bases, with 10 bases lying between them. The CDR3 consists of 16 residues. The CDR3 coding sequence is TGTGCCAGCAGCCAAGATCTGGCGGTCAGCACAGATACGCAGTATTTT. Translated: CASSQDLAVSTDTQYF.

V and J are TRBV10-3 and TRBJ2-7, with TRBD1 identical over 8 bases. V lost 9 bases and J lost 6; bases outside the gene matches: 4. The CDR3 is 11 residues long. Germline CDR1 ENHRY, CDR2 SYGVKD. CDR3 loop: CAIDRGGEQYF. As DNA, the CDR3 is TGTGCCATAGACAGGGGAGGCGAGCAGTACTTC.

V is TRBV7-3 and J is TRBJ2-2; TRBD2 aligns across 7 bases. The CDR3 consists of 16 residues. The V segment lost 2 bases and the J segment 4 bases; nucleotides outside the gene matches: 7. The germline V gene has CDR1 SGHTA and CDR2 FQGTGA. The CDR3: CASSLRGGGITGELFF. The CDR3 region has the DNA TGTGCCAGCAGCTTACGTGGCGGGGGAATCACCGGGGAGCTGTTTTTT.

This chain connects TRBV19 to TRBJ1-2; D remains ambiguous. Deletions cut 4 bases from V and 2 bases from J, with 11 bases between. Germline V CDR1 and CDR2: LNHDA, SQIVND (reference sequence). CDR3 length equals 14 residues. The DNA of the CDR3 is TGTGCCAGTAGTACAAGACTGGCCAACTATGGCTACACCTTC. Translating gives CASSTRLANYGYTF.

The V call is TRBV19, the J call TRBJ2-7; 10 bases line up with TRBD1. This CDR3 spans 15 amino acids. Unmatched junction bases numbered 4, after V lost 5 bases and J lost 0 bases. CDR1 is LNHDA and CDR2 is SQIVND in the germline V gene (reference sequence). CDR3: CASSPGTGASYEQYF. CDR3 bases: TGTGCCAGTAGTCCCGGGACAGGGGCCTCCTACGAGCAGTACTTC.

This chain links TRBV19 with TRBJ1-1, with 8 bases lining up with TRBD1. J was trimmed by 4 bases and V by 3 bases; bases with no gene match: 7. From germline, CDR1 is LNHDA and CDR2 SQIVND (reference sequence). The CDR3 is 15 residues long. The CDR3 bases are TGTGCCAGTAGTATGGACCGGGACAGGAGCACTGAAGCTTTCTTT. This codes for CASSMDRDRSTEAFF.

Here the CDR3 reads CASSEPGLTSGANVLTF. CDR3 bases: TGTGCCAGCAGTGAACCGGGACTGACCTCTGGGGCCAACGTCCTGACTTTC. The chain is built from TRBV6-1 and TRBJ2-6, with D tentatively TRBD2 (6 bases). Per the germline V gene, CDR1 is MNHNS and CDR2 is SASEGT. The CDR3 spans 17 residues. Trimming pared 2 bases from V and 0 bases from J, leaving 11 bases between.

The gene calls are TRBV7-8 and TRBJ2-7; 8 bases are shared with TRBD1. The CDR3 has 14 residues. V dropped 5 bases and J dropped 0; count of bases not matched to a gene: 3. Germline values: CDR1 SGHVS, CDR2 FQNEAQ. CDR3 DNA sequence: TGTGCCAGCAGCAGACAGGGGTACTCCTACGAGCAGTACTTC. It encodes CASSRQGYSYEQYF.

This clone was detected only a few times. The rearrangement links TRBV30 to TRBJ1-1; 9 nucleotides agree with TRBD1. Germline CDR1 and CDR2: GTSNPN and SVGIG (reference sequence). The V segment lost 4 bases and the J segment 4 bases; nucleotides outside the gene matches: 4. The CDR3 sequence is 13 residues long. This chain's CDR3 is CAWTGQGPTEAFF. The CDR3 bases are TGTGCCTGGACCGGACAGGGGCCCACTGAAGCTTTCTTT.

This chain links TRBV14 with TRBJ2-2; D gene ambiguous. The germline V gene encodes CDR1 SGHDN and CDR2 FVKESK. Trimming took 0 bases from V and 9 from J, leaving 11 bases between them. The length of the CDR3 is 14 residues. The chain's CDR3 is CASSQDYRTRELFF. The CDR3 nucleotides read TGTGCCAGCAGCCAAGATTACCGGACGAGGGAGCTGTTTTTT.

The V call is TRBV6-1, the J call TRBJ2-5, with 8 bases lining up with TRBD1. Germline trimming cut 4 bases from V and 1 base from J; bases unmatched to any gene: 8. CDR1 and CDR2 (germline): MNHNS, SASEGT. This CDR3 is built from 16 residues. For the CDR3, the DNA is TGTGCCAGCAGTGTACTGCAGGGGGCTGCCCAAGAGACCCAGTACTTC. The encoded protein is CASSVLQGAAQETQYF.